These T cell receptor beta chains were read from a single sample in a study of OX40 agonist ivuxolimab in advanced cancers. TCRdb keeps only in-frame clones here, not all; method: immunoSEQ multiplex PCR. The sample holds around 100,000 clones, around 93% seen once. This material consisted of CD4+ or CD8+ T cells sorted from blood, taken in a trial of the OX40 agonist ivuxolimab. The origin of the receptors is an adult with an advanced solid tumor such as melanoma, head and neck, liver or kidney cancer. Both conserved end residues are part of each CDR3. Fields, in order: clone size, D gene, J gene, V gene, CDR3 protein, CDR3 DNA. The D gene is left open where the match is weak. Clone sizes are given selectively: once, few, many, or a class where the clone is expanded.

. . TRBJ1-1 TRBV5-1 CASSLLSADGAEAFF TGCGCCAGCAGCTTGTTATCTGCGGACGGAGCTGAAGCTTTCTTT
. TRBD1 TRBJ2-1 TRBV28 CASSFWGQGAGEQFF TGTGCCAGCAGTTTTTGGGGACAGGGGGCGGGTGAGCAGTTCTTC
. TRBD1 TRBJ1-1 TRBV6-6 CASSGGTANTEAFF TGTGCCAGCAGTGGGGGGACAGCGAACACTGAAGCTTTCTTT
. . TRBJ2-1 TRBV7-3 CASSWQGGRNEQFF TGTGCCAGCAGCTGGCAAGGCGGGCGCAATGAGCAGTTCTTC
. TRBD1 TRBJ1-3 TRBV9 CASSVQGAGGNTIYF TGTGCCAGCAGCGTGCAGGGGGCGGGTGGAAACACCATATATTTT
. . TRBJ2-6 TRBV15 CATSSSVLGANVLTF TGTGCCACCAGCAGCTCGGTGCTTGGGGCCAACGTCCTGACTTTC
once TRBD2 TRBJ2-6 TRBV7-3 CASSLYASGNPSGANVLTF TGTGCCAGCAGCTTATACGCTAGCGGGAACCCCTCTGGGGCCAACGTCCTGACTTTC
. TRBD2 TRBJ2-5 TRBV11-2 CASTSLGRDSETQYF TGTGCCAGCACCTCTCTGGGGAGGGACTCGGAGACCCAGTACTTC
. . TRBJ1-2 TRBV5-5 CASSLGDLQGYTF TGTGCCAGCAGCTTGGGGGACCTTCAAGGCTACACCTTC
. . TRBJ2-3 TRBV29-1 CSVDTDTQYF TGCAGCGTCGACACAGATACGCAGTATTTT
. . TRBJ2-5 TRBV27 CASRGGTDEREQETQYF TGTGCCAGCAGGGGGGGGACAGACGAAAGGGAACAAGAGACCCAGTACTTC
. TRBD1 TRBJ2-2 TRBV5-7 CASRGTDTGELFF TGTGCCAGCAGAGGGACAGACACCGGGGAGCTGTTTTTT
. TRBD2 TRBJ2-1 TRBV11-3 CASSLGNSGVLNEQFF TGTGCCAGCAGCTTAGGTAATAGCGGGGTCCTCAATGAGCAGTTCTTC
. . TRBJ2-7 TRBV11-2 CASSALRGRKYEQYF TGTGCCAGCAGCGCATTACGGGGGCGTAAATACGAGCAGTACTTC
. . TRBJ2-3 TRBV4-1 CASSQVKVMRERDTQYF TGCGCCAGCAGCCAAGTTAAGGTGATGCGGGAACGAGATACGCAGTATTTT
few . TRBJ2-7 TRBV6-1 CASSQTRYEQYF TGTGCCAGCAGTCAGACCCGCTACGAGCAGTACTTC
. . TRBJ1-2 TRBV28 CASSGDPSTNYGYTF TGTGCCAGCAGTGGGGACCCGAGCACTAACTATGGCTACACCTTC
. . TRBJ1-2 TRBV30 CAWSPRGSGYTF TGTGCCTGGAGTCCGCGAGGAAGTGGCTACACCTTC
few . TRBJ1-3 TRBV27 CASSPSGHFSGNTIYF TGTGCCAGCAGCCCCTCGGGACACTTCTCTGGAAACACCATATATTTT
. . TRBJ2-7 TRBV18 CASSPPSHLGGEQYF TGTGCCAGCTCACCACCGAGCCACCTGGGTGGCGAGCAGTACTTC
. . TRBJ2-2 TRBV15 CATSREAVDRELFF TGTGCCACCAGCAGAGAAGCCGTAGATCGGGAGCTGTTTTTT
once TRBD1 TRBJ1-4 TRBV5-1 CASSLASPGQGNEKLFF TGCGCCAGCAGCTTGGCGTCGCCGGGACAGGGAAATGAAAAACTGTTTTTT
. . TRBJ2-5 TRBV7-9 CASSLVPEQETQYF TGTGCCAGCAGCTTAGTCCCAGAACAAGAGACCCAGTACTTC
few TRBD2 TRBJ2-3 TRBV7-9 CASSRGTSGSTDTQYF TGTGCCAGCAGCCGAGGGACTAGCGGGAGCACAGATACGCAGTATTTT
. . TRBJ2-2 TRBV15 CATSRDGPGNTGELFF TGTGCCACCAGCAGAGATGGGCCAGGGAACACCGGGGAGCTGTTTTTT
. . TRBJ1-1 TRBV19 CASSRGTSRLGRNTEAFF TGTGCCAGTAGTAGGGGGACATCCCGATTGGGGAGGAACACTGAAGCTTTCTTT
. . TRBJ1-5 TRBV2 CASSDSKNQPQHF TGTGCCAGCAGTGATTCTAAAAATCAGCCCCAGCATTTT
. . TRBJ1-1 TRBV5-6 CASSLKQGGVSLNTEAFF TGTGCCAGCAGCTTGAAACAGGGAGGGGTAAGTTTGAACACTGAAGCTTTCTTT
. TRBD2 TRBJ2-3 TRBV4-1 CASSRGTSGTTDTQYF TGCGCCAGCAGCCGCGGGACTAGCGGGACCACAGATACGCAGTATTTT
. . TRBJ1-5 TRBV19 CASSWEDQPQHF TGTGCCAGTAGTTGGGAGGATCAGCCCCAGCATTTT
. . TRBJ1-2 TRBV7-2 CASSLQNYGYTF TGTGCCAGCAGCTTACAAAACTATGGCTACACCTTC
. . TRBJ2-1 TRBV5-1 CASTNFYNEQFF TGCGCCAGCACCAACTTTTACAATGAGCAGTTCTTC
. TRBD1 TRBJ2-5 TRBV7-1 CASSLFRGLEETQYF TGTGCCAGCAGCTTGTTCAGGGGGCTAGAAGAGACCCAGTACTTC
. . TRBJ2-3 TRBV5-1 CASSSDSGDTQYF TGCGCCAGCAGCTCGGATAGTGGAGATACGCAGTATTTT
. . TRBJ2-1 TRBV7-3 CASSLIGAGLGSYNEQFF TGTGCCAGCAGCTTAATAGGGGCGGGACTGGGCTCCTACAATGAGCAGTTCTTC
. TRBD1 TRBJ2-5 TRBV5-6 CASSLGWQGAETQYF TGTGCCAGCAGCTTGGGTTGGCAGGGGGCAGAGACCCAGTACTTC
few . TRBJ1-2 TRBV28 CASSQGWNGYTF TGTGCCAGCAGTCAGGGTTGGAATGGCTACACCTTC
. . TRBJ2-7 TRBV7-6 CASSSAPPTGGGGTQYF TGTGCCAGCAGCTCCGCCCCTCCGACAGGAGGGGGAGGGACACAGTACTTC
. . TRBJ1-3 TRBV6-1 CASRFWGSGNTIYF TGTGCCAGCCGCTTTTGGGGATCTGGAAACACCATATATTTT
once TRBD1 TRBJ2-7 TRBV10-2 CASSDDRVWSYEQYF TGCGCCAGCAGTGACGACAGGGTGTGGTCCTACGAGCAGTACTTC
. . TRBJ2-7 TRBV7-9 CASSLEIGYEQYF TGTGCCAGCAGCTTAGAAATCGGATACGAGCAGTACTTC
. TRBD2 TRBJ2-3 TRBV5-1 CASSGAGADTQYF TGCGCCAGCAGCGGAGCGGGAGCAGATACGCAGTATTTT
. . TRBJ1-1 TRBV7-9 CASSSFGSLNTEAFF TGTGCCAGCAGCTCCTTCGGGAGTTTGAACACTGAAGCTTTCTTT
. . TRBJ1-2 TRBV28 CASSYDTYGYTF TGTGCCAGCAGTTACGACACCTATGGCTACACCTTC
. . TRBJ2-6 TRBV7-2 CASSPNSGANVLTF TGTGCCAGCAGCCCAAACTCTGGGGCCAACGTCCTGACTTTC
. . TRBJ2-3 TRBV5-4 CASSLGPGFYSTDTQYF TGTGCCAGCAGCTTGGGACCGGGATTTTACAGCACAGATACGCAGTATTTT
once . TRBJ1-1 TRBV2 CASSVEGRDTEAFF TGTGCCAGCAGTGTCGAGGGGAGGGACACTGAAGCTTTCTTT
. . TRBJ2-1 TRBV18 CASSPPAHEQFF TGTGCCAGCTCACCACCTGCCCATGAGCAGTTCTTC
. TRBD1 TRBJ1-5 TRBV28 CASGEPTGVNQPQHF TGTGCCAGCGGAGAACCGACAGGGGTAAATCAGCCCCAGCATTTT
. . TRBJ1-1 TRBV27 CASSLAPGERAEAFF TGTGCCAGCAGTCTAGCCCCAGGGGAAAGGGCTGAAGCTTTCTTT
. TRBD1 TRBJ2-3 TRBV7-2 CASSPRQGRLTDTQYF TGTGCCAGCAGCCCGAGACAGGGGCGTCTCACAGATACGCAGTATTTT
. . TRBJ2-1 TRBV7-2 CASSPGSGDEQFF TGTGCCAGCAGCCCCGGCAGCGGAGATGAGCAGTTCTTC
. . TRBJ1-2 TRBV28 CASSLPGYGYTF TGTGCCAGCAGTTTACCCGGCTATGGCTACACCTTC